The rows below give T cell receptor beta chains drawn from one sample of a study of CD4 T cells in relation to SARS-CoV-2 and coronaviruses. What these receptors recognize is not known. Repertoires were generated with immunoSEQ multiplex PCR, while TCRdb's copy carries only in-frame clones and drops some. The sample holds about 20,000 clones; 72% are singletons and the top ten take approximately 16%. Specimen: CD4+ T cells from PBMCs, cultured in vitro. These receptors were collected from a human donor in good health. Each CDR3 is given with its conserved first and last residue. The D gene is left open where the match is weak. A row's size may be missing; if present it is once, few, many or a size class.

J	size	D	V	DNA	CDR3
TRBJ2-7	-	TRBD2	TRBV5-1	TGCGCCAGCAGCTTATCAACTAGCGGGAGAAACTACGAGCAGTACTTC	CASSLSTSGRNYEQYF
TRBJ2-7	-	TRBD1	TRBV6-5	TGTGCCAGCAGCACGGACAGGGATGCATACGAGCAGTACTTC	CASSTDRDAYEQYF
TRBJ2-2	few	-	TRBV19	TGTGCCAGTACCGTTGGGGCAGCGAACACCGGGGAGCTGTTTTTT	CASTVGAANTGELFF
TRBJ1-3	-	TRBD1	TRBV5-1	TGCGCCAGCAGTCAAGGGACAGGGCGAAACACCATATATTTT	CASSQGTGRNTIYF
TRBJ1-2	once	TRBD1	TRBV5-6	TGTGCCAGCAGCCGAGACAGGGGGCTGAGCTATGGCTACACCTTC	CASSRDRGLSYGYTF
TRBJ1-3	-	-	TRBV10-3	TGTGCCATCAGTGACCCTCTCGGACGGTTCTCTGGAAACACCATATATTTT	CAISDPLGRFSGNTIYF
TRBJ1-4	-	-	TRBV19	TGTGCCAGTAGTGCGGAGGTCGGAGGGGCCCGATTAAATGAAAAACTGTTTTTT	CASSAEVGGARLNEKLFF
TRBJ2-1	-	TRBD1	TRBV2	TGTGCCTCCTACCGGGACAGTTACAATGAGCAGTTCTTC	CASYRDSYNEQFF
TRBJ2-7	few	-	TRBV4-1	TGCGCCAGCAGCCAAGTGCCCCTTTGGGGGGAAGGGAACGAGCAGTACTTC	CASSQVPLWGEGNEQYF
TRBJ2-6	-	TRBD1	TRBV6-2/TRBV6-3	TGTGCCAGCACCCCACAGGGGGCCTTCTCTGGGGCCAACGTCCTGACTTTC	CASTPQGAFSGANVLTF
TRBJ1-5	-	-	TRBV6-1	TGTGCCAGCAGTGACAGGGCTCGCAATCAGCCCCAGCATTTT	CASSDRARNQPQHF
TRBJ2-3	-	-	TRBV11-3	TGTGCCAGCAGCCCAGCCCGGAGCACAGATACGCAGTATTTT	CASSPARSTDTQYF
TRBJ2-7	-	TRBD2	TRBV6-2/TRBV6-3	TGTGCCAGCAGTTACCCTAGCGGGGGGGCTAACGAGCAGTACTTC	CASSYPSGGANEQYF
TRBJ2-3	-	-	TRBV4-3	TGCGCCAGCAGCCAACCCCTACAACCAGATACGCAGTATTTT	CASSQPLQPDTQYF
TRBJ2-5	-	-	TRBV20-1	TGCAGTGCTATCCGGGCGGGGACCCAGTACTTC	CSAIRAGTQYF
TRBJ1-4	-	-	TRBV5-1	TGCGCCAGCAAGGTTGGCAGACAGTCTTTCGATGAAAAACTGTTTTTT	CASKVGRQSFDEKLFF
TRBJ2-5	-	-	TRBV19	TGTGCCACTGCTGCCCGGGGAGAGACCCAGTACTTC	CATAARGETQYF
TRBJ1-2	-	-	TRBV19	TGTGCCAGTAGTCCCAGACAGGCCCGGTATGGCTACACCTTC	CASSPRQARYGYTF
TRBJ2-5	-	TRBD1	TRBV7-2	TGTGCCAGCAGCTCGGACAGGGTTGTAGAGACCCAGTACTTC	CASSSDRVVETQYF
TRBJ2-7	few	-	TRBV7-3	TGTGCCAGCAGCTCGAGGGACTTGACATACGAGCAGTACTTC	CASSSRDLTYEQYF
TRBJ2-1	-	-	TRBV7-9	TGTGCCAGCTCCGCCGGGCCCTTATCCTACAATGAGCAGTTCTTC	CASSAGPLSYNEQFF